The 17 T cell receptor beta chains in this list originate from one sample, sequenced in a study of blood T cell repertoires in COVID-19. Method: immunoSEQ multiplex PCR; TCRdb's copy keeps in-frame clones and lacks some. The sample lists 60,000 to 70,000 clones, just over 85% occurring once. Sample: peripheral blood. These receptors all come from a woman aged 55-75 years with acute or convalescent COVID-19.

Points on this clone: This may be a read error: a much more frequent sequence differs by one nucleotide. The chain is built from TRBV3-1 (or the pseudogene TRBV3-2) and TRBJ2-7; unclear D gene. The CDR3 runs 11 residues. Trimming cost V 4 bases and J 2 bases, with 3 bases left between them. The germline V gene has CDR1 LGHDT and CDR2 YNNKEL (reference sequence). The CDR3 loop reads CASSRAYEQYF. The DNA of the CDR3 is TGTGCCAGCAGCCGCGCCTACGAGCAGTACTTC.

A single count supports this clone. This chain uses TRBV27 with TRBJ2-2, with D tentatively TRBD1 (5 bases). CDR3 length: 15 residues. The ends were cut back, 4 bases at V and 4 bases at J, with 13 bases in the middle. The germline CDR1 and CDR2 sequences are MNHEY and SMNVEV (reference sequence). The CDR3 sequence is CASSYGATSTGELFF. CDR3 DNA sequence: TGTGCCAGCAGTTATGGGGCAACGAGCACCGGGGAGCTGTTTTTT.

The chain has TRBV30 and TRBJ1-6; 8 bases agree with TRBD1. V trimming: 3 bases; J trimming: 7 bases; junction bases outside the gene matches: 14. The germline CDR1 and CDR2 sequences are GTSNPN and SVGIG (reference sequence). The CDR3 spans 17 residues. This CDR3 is CAWRGGQGMVWNSPLHF. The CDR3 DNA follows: TGTGCCTGGAGAGGAGGACAGGGTATGGTTTGGAATTCACCCCTCCACTTT.

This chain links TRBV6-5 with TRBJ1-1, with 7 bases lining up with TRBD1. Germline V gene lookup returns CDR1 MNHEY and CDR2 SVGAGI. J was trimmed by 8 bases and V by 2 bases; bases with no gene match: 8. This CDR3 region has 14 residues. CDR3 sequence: CASSYTGQAAEAFF. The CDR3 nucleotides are TGTGCCAGCAGTTACACTGGACAGGCGGCCGAAGCTTTCTTT.

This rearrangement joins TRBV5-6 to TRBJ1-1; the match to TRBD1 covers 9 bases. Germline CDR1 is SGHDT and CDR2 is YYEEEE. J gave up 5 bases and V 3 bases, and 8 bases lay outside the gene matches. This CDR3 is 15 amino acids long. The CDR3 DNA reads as TGTGCCAGCAGCTGGGGACAGGGAGGGCTTACTGAAGCTTTCTTT. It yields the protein CASSWGQGGLTEAFF.

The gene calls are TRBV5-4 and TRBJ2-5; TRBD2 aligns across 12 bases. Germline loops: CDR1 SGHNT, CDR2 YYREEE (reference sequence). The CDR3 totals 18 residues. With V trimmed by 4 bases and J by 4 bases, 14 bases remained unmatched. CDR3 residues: CASSPTSVLAGGPETQYF. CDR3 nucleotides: TGTGCCAGCAGCCCCACCTCAGTGCTAGCGGGAGGGCCAGAGACCCAGTACTTC.

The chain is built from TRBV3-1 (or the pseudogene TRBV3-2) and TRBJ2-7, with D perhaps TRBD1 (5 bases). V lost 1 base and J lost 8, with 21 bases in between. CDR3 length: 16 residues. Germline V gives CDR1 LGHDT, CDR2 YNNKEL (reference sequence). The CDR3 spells CASSQAQVWGSQKQYF. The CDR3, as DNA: TGTGCCAGCAGCCAAGCACAGGTCTGGGGCAGCCAGAAGCAGTACTTC.

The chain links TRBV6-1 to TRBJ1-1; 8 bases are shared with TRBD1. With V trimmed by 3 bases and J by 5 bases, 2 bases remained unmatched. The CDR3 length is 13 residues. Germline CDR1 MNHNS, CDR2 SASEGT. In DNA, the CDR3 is TGTGCCAGCAGTGACCGACAGGGGACTGAAGCTTTCTTT. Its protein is CASSDRQGTEAFF.

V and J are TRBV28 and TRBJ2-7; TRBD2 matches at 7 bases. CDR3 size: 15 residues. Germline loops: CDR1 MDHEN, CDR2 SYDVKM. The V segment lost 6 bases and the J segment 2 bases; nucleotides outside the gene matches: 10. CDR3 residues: CASRTTGLGAYEQYF. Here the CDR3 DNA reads TGTGCCAGCAGGACCACAGGACTAGGGGCCTACGAGCAGTACTTC.

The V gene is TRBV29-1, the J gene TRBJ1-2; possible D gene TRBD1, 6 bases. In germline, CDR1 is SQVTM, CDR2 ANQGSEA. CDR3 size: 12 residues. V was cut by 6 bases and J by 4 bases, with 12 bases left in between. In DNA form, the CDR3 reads TGCAGCGTAGGACAGACAGCCTATGGCTACACCTTC. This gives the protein CSVGQTAYGYTF. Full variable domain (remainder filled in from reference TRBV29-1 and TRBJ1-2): SAVISQKPSRDICQRGTSLTIQCQVDSQVTMMFWYRQQPGQSLTLIATANQGSEATYESGFVIDKFPISRPNLTFSTLTVSNMSPEDSSIYLCSVGQTAYGYTFGSGTRLTVV.

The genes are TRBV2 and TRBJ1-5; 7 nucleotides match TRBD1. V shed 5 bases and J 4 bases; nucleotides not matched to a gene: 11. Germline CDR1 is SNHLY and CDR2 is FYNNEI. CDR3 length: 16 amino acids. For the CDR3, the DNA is TGTGCCAGCAGTCTAAGGTCACAGGGGAGGAATCAGCCCCAGCATTTT. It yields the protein CASSLRSQGRNQPQHF. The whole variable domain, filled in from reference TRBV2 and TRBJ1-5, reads EPEVTQTPSHQVTQMGQEVILRCVPISNHLYFYWYRQILGQKVEFLVSFYNNEISEKSEIFDDQFSVERPDGSNFTLKIRSTKLEDSAMYFCASSLRSQGRNQPQHFGDGTRLSIL.

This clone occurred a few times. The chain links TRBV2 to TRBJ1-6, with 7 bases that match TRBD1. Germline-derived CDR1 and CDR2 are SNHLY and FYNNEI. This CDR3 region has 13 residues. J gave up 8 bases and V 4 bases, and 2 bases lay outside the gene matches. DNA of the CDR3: TGTGCCAGCAGTGGGACAGGATATTCACCCCTCCACTTT. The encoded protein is CASSGTGYSPLHF.

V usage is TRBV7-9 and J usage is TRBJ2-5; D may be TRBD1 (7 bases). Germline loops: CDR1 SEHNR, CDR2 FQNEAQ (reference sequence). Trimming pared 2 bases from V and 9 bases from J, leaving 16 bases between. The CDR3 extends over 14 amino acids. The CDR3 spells CASSLSDRPGAQYF. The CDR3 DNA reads TGTGCCAGCAGCTTATCGGACAGGCCGGGGGCCCAGTACTTC.

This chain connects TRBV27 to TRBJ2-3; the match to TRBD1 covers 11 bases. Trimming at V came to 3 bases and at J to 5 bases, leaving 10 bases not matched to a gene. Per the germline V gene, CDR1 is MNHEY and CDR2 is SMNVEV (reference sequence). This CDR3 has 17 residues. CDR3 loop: CASSFIFWGQGVDTQYF. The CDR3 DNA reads TGTGCCAGCAGTTTTATCTTCTGGGGACAGGGGGTAGATACGCAGTATTTT.

CDR3 coding DNA: TGTGCCAGCAACTGGGGGGGCGAGACAGATACGCAGTATTTT. Translated: CASNWGGETDTQYF. V usage is TRBV5-6 and J usage is TRBJ2-3; possible D gene TRBD2, 7 bases. The CDR3 runs 14 residues. The germline gives CDR1 SGHDT, CDR2 YYEEEE. The V end lost 6 bases, the J end lost 3 bases, and 14 bases lay between the germline ends.

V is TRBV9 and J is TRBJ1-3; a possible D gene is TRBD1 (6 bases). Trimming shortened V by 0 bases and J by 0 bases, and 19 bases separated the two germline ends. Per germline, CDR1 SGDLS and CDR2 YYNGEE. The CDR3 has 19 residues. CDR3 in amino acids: CASSVGKGNRVSSGNTIYF. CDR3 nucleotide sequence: TGTGCCAGCAGCGTAGGCAAGGGGAACAGGGTTAGCTCTGGAAACACCATATATTTT.

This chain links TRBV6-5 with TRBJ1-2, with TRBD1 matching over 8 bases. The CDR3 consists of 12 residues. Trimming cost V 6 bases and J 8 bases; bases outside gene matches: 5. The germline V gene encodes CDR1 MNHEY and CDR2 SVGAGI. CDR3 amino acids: CASSQGASGYTF. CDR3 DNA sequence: TGTGCCAGCAGCCAGGGGGCAAGCGGCTACACCTTC.